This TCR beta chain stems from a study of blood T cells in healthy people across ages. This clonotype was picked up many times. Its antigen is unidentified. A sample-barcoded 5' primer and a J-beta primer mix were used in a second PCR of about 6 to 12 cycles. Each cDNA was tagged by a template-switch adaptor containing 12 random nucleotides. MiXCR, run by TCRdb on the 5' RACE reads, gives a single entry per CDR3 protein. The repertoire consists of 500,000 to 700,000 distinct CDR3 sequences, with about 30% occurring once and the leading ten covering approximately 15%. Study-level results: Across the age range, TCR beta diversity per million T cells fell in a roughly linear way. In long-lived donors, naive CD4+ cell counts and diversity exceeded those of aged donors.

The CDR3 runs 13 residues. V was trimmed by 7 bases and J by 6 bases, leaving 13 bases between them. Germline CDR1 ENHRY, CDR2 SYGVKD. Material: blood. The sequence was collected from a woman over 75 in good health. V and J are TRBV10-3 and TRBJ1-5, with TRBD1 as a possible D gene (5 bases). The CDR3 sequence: CAITREPRQPQHF. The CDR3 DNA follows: TGTGCCATCACCAGGGAACCCCGTCAGCCCCAGCATTTT.